Below, 18 T cell receptor beta chains from the same sample are listed, as sequenced in a study of T cell repertoires in cytomegalovirus infection. Their target antigens are unknown. A single record per CDR3 protein comes from TCRdb applying MiXCR to the reads. The profile shows just under 500,000 distinct CDR3 sequences, about 33% of them singletons. Here the sequenced sample was cultured PBMCs, taken from culture after CMV antigen stimulation. The source is a human donor in good health (CMV status not recorded). Some clones in this sample may be carry-over from other donors' samples.

In its sample, this clonotype was seen a few times. At one boundary the junction diverges from the germline segment, which might be a read error. This sequence joins TRBV11-3 and TRBJ2-1; 7 nucleotides agree with TRBD2. The CDR3 loop spans 12 amino acids. The germline CDR1 and CDR2 sequences are SGHNT and YENEEA. The CDR3 sequence: CASSLDGASGSF. CDR3 coding DNA: TGTGCCAGCAGCTTAGATGGGGCTAGCGGTTCCTTC.

This chain links TRBV11-1 with TRBJ2-5; D is unclear. Germline loops: CDR1 SGHAT, CDR2 FQDESV (reference sequence). The CDR3 totals 14 residues. The V end lost 0 bases, the J end lost 7 bases, and 12 bases lay between the germline ends. The CDR3 reads CASSLATSSGTQYF. The CDR3 coding sequence is TGTGCCAGCAGCTTAGCCACCTCTTCCGGGACCCAGTACTTC.

CDR3 protein: CSAQGGRRMNTEAFF. CDR3 in DNA: TGCAGTGCTCAAGGGGGGAGAAGGATGAACACTGAAGCTTTCTTT. This chain links TRBV20-1 with TRBJ1-1; D may be TRBD1 (6 bases). V was shortened by 5 bases and J by 0 bases, with 16 bases between the two germline ends. Per germline, CDR1 DFQATT and CDR2 SNEGSKA (reference sequence). The CDR3 length is 15 residues.

This clonotype was observed many times. The gene calls are TRBV27 and TRBJ2-7; D gene uncertain. Germline assignment: CDR1 MNHEY and CDR2 SMNVEV (reference sequence). The ends were cut back, 6 bases at V and 3 bases at J, with 15 bases in the middle. CDR3 length: 14 amino acids. CDR3: CASSVYFGNYEQYF. CDR3 sequence (DNA): TGTGCCAGCAGCGTCTATTTCGGCAACTACGAGCAGTACTTC.

The chain links TRBV2 to TRBJ2-1, with 8 bases identical to TRBD2. The CDR3 consists of 14 residues. Trimming at V came to 6 bases and at J to 5 bases, leaving 6 bases not matched to a gene. Looked up from germline, CDR1 is SNHLY and CDR2 is FYNNEI. CDR3 in amino acids: CASRWREVNNEQFF. The CDR3 bases are TGTGCCAGCAGGTGGCGGGAGGTAAACAATGAGCAGTTCTTC.

The genes are TRBV12-3 or TRBV12-4 and TRBJ1-5; D is perhaps TRBD1 (5 bases). The CDR3 covers 14 residues. Trimming pared 4 bases from V and 5 bases from J, leaving 12 bases between. The CDR3 sequence: CASSYNRLDQPQHF. The CDR3 DNA sequence: TGTGCCAGCAGTTATAACAGGCTCGATCAGCCCCAGCATTTT.

Many counts were recorded for this clonotype. This sequence joins TRBV20-1 and TRBJ1-1, with a tentative D call TRBD1 (6 bases). The CDR3 totals 14 residues. V was trimmed by 5 bases and J by 0 bases, leaving 13 bases between them. Per the germline V gene, CDR1 is DFQATT and CDR2 is SNEGSKA (reference sequence). CDR3 in DNA: TGCAGTGCTCTATCAGGGGCCATGAACACTGAAGCTTTCTTT. Residues: CSALSGAMNTEAFF.

This clonotype was seen a handful of times. This chain uses TRBV6-5 with TRBJ2-1; 9 bases match TRBD1. Trimming took 0 bases from V and 5 from J; bases not matched to a gene: 8. Germline assignment: CDR1 MNHEY and CDR2 SVGAGI. CDR3 length: 17 amino acids. The CDR3: CASSYSRRQGDNNEQFF. The CDR3 DNA reads TGTGCCAGCAGTTACTCGAGGAGACAGGGGGACAACAATGAGCAGTTCTTC.

The V call is TRBV12-3 or TRBV12-4, the J call TRBJ1-5; D call uncertain. CDR3 length: 13 residues. Trimming removed 5 bases at V and 9 bases at J, with 14 bases between. In DNA, the CDR3 is TGTGCCAGCAGTCTCCTCGCCGCCGCGCCCCAGCATTTT. It translates to CASSLLAAAPQHF.

The V and J genes are TRBV5-4 and TRBJ2-1; 10 positions match TRBD2. Per the germline V gene, CDR1 is SGHNT and CDR2 is YYREEE (reference sequence). There are 16 residues in the CDR3. J lost 2 bases, V lost 2 bases, and 4 bases had no gene match. The CDR3 nucleotides are TGTGCCAGCAGCTTCAGCGGGAGGGCGACCTACAATGAGCAGTTCTTC. It codes for CASSFSGRATYNEQFF.

This clonotype has just a few counts. The chain joins TRBV4-3 to TRBJ2-7; TRBD2 aligns across 7 bases. The CDR3 is 15 amino acids. Looked up from germline, CDR1 is LGHNA and CDR2 is YSLEER. With 3 bases clipped from V and 2 bases from J, the junction kept 7 bases outside the gene matches. CDR3 DNA: TGCGCCAGCAGCCAGTTCGGCGGGAGAGCCTACGAGCAGTACTTC. Residues: CASSQFGGRAYEQYF.

This clonotype was counted a few times. The chain has TRBV7-8 and TRBJ1-4, with D possibly TRBD1 on 6 matching bases. Germline V gene data show CDR1 as SGHVS and CDR2 as FQNEAQ. The CDR3 has 15 amino acids. The V gene lost 1 base and the J gene lost 8 bases, with 14 bases spanning the gap. Here the CDR3 reads CASSLEAEGDEKLFF. CDR3 sequence (DNA): TGTGCCAGCAGCTTAGAGGCTGAGGGGGACGAAAAACTGTTTTTT.

This chain connects TRBV28 to TRBJ1-1, with TRBD1 identical over 12 bases. From germline, CDR1 is MDHEN and CDR2 SYDVKM. Trimming removed 4 bases from V and 4 bases from J; junction bases left unmatched: 10. There are 17 residues in the CDR3. CDR3 DNA: TGTGCCAGCAGTTCCATGGGACAGGGGGCAGGGGGCACTGAAGCTTTCTTT. Its protein product is CASSSMGQGAGGTEAFF.

The chain links TRBV10-3 to TRBJ2-2; 14 bases map to TRBD2. The germline V gene encodes CDR1 ENHRY and CDR2 SYGVKD. This CDR3 has 17 amino acids. V shed 6 bases and J 5 bases; nucleotides not matched to a gene: 8. The CDR3 loop is CAIREGTSGSWTGELFF. CDR3 in DNA: TGTGCCATCAGGGAAGGGACTAGCGGGAGTTGGACCGGGGAGCTGTTTTTT.

This clonotype has only a few counts. V usage is TRBV7-2 and J usage is TRBJ2-1; 13 bases are a match to TRBD2. With V trimmed by 7 bases and J by 7 bases, 4 bases remained unmatched. CDR1 SGHTA and CDR2 FQGNSA come from the germline V gene. There are 14 residues in the CDR3. The CDR3 DNA reads TGTGCCAGCAAAGGGACTAGCGGGACGAATGAGCAGTTCTTC. It codes for CASKGTSGTNEQFF.

This chain uses TRBV20-1 with TRBJ2-5; tentatively, D is TRBD1 or TRBD2 (5 bases each). The germline V gene has CDR1 DFQATT and CDR2 SNEGSKA (reference sequence). Trimming stripped 1 base from V and 4 bases from J, with 10 bases between. This CDR3 spans 13 amino acids. The CDR3 DNA is TGCAGTGCTAGAGCTCCGGGGCTAGAGACCCAGTACTTC. It encodes CSARAPGLETQYF.

This clonotype was seen repeatedly, ten times or more. The chain recombines TRBV7-2 with TRBJ2-7, with a possible D match to TRBD2 (6 bases). CDR1 and CDR2 from the germline V gene are SGHTA and FQGNSA. CDR3 length: 15 residues. V lost 1 base to trimming and J lost 2 bases, with 12 bases between them. CDR3 protein: CASSLDPAGTYEQYF. DNA for the CDR3: TGTGCCAGCAGCTTAGATCCAGCGGGTACCTACGAGCAGTACTTC.

This chain joins TRBV28 and TRBJ2-1; the D is unclear. CDR1 is MDHEN, CDR2 SYDVKM, per germline. Trimming stripped 6 bases from V and 5 bases from J, with 8 bases between. The CDR3 has 12 amino acids. The CDR3 bases are TGTGCCAGCAGCCCCCTGGACAATGAGCAGTTCTTC. It yields the protein CASSPLDNEQFF.